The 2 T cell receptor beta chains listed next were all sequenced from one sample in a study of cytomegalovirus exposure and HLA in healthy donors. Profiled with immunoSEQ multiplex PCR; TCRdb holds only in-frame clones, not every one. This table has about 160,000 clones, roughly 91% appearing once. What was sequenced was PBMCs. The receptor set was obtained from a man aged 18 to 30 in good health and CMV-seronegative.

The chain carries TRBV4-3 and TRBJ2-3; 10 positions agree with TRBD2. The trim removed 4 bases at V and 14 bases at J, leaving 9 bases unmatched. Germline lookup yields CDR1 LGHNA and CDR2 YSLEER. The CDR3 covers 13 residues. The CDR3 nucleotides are TGCGCCAGCAGCCCGTTCACTAGCGGGAACCCGTATTTT. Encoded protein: CASSPFTSGNPYF.

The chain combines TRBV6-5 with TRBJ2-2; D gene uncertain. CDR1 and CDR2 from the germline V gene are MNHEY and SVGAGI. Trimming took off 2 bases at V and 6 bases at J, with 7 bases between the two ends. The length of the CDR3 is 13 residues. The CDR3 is CASSYTAAGELFF. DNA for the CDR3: TGTGCCAGCAGTTACACTGCTGCCGGGGAGCTGTTTTTT.